This T cell receptor (beta chain) was profiled in a study of T-cell reconstitution after alpha-beta-depleted transplantation in children. Regarding the study as a whole: Newly made T cells mostly supplied T-cell counts and diversity one year after transplant.

The CDR3 length is 19 residues. V gave up 0 bases and J gave up 0 bases; unmatched junction bases: 8. From germline, CDR1 is LNHNV and CDR2 YYDKDF (reference sequence). Unique molecular identifiers were used in preparing the TCRbeta library. TCRdb reanalysed the PCR reads using MiXCR and keeps one entry per CDR3 protein. The table lists hundreds of thousands of distinct CDR3 sequences, about an eighth of them singletons, with around 0.76% in the top ten. This clonotype was counted at least ten times. Its target is not known. The chain has TRBV15 and TRBJ2-3; 11 nucleotides align to TRBD2. This TCR was sampled from a girl aged 2 to 9 with congenital amegakaryocytic thrombocytopenia, due to receive a stem cell transplant. The specimen was PBMCs, collected before TCRalphabeta/CD19-depleted stem cell transplant. The CDR3 spells CATSRDSAGTSGSTDTQYF. The CDR3 nucleotides are TGTGCCACCAGCAGAGATTCGGCGGGGACTAGCGGTAGCACAGATACGCAGTATTTT.